The entry below gives a single T cell receptor (beta chain) sequence along with its context. Antigen unknown. This may come from a read error, since a much larger clone is one base off. Germline V CDR1 and CDR2: MNHNS, SASEGT. CDR3 length: 14 amino acids. The entry originates in a study of regulatory T cells in long-lasting Graves disease. Study observations and caveats: New patients shared 966 public clonotypes, fewer than the approximately 3,000 shared by persistent patients. Small numbers of samples may have cut accuracy.

In building TCR beta libraries, iRepertoire HTBI primers were used together with Arm-PCR of CDR3 regions. Via MiXCR, TCRdb re-called the multiplex PCR reads, giving one row per CDR3 protein. The data hold about 440,000 distinct CDR3 sequences, with 16% observed a single time. This sample's time point: newly diagnosed GD, antithyroid drugs for less than 3 months. PBMC RNA was the source of the TCR library. The same sample was also used in a study of T cells in Graves' hyperthyroidism and ophthalmopathy. In that study: Most thyroid clonotypes expanded above 0.001 appeared in blood too.

The chain couples TRBV6-1 to TRBJ2-3; 8 bases line up with TRBD2. The specimen comprised peripheral blood mononuclear cells (PBMCs), sampled at new diagnosis, from a patient treated with antithyroid drugs. This sequence was found in a young woman with Graves disease. Written as DNA, the CDR3 is TGTGCCAGCAGGAGCGGGGGAAGCACAGGTACGCAGTATTTT. Its translation: CASRSGGSTGTQYF.